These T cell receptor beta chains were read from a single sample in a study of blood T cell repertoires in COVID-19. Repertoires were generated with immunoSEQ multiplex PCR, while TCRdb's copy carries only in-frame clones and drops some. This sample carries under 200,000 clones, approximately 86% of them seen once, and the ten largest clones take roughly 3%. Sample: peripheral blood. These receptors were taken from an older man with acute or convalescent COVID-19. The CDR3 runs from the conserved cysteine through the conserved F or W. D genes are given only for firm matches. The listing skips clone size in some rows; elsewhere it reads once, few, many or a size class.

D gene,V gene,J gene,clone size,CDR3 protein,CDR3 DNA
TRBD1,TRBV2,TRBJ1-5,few,CASSWGTAIEPQHF,TGTGCCAGCAGTTGGGGGACAGCAATCGAGCCCCAGCATTTT
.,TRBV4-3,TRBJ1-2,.,CASSQDPRGGSNYGYTF,TGCGCCAGCAGCCAAGATCCCCGGGGGGGTTCTAACTATGGCTACACCTTC
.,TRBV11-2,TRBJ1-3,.,CASSSFGGGNTIYF,TGTGCCAGCAGCTCCTTCGGGGGTGGCAACACCATATATTTT
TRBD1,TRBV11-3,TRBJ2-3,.,CASSFSTGGYGQYF,TGTGCCAGCAGCTTTAGTACAGGGGGCTATGGGCAGTATTTT
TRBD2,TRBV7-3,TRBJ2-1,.,CASSAGTSVYNEQFF,TGTGCCAGCAGCGCGGGGACTAGCGTTTACAATGAGCAGTTCTTC
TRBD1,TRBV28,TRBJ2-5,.,CASRNRGHQETQYF,TGTGCCAGCCGGAACAGGGGGCACCAAGAGACCCAGTACTTC
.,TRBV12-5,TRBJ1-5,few,CASGLPDQPQHF,TGTGCTAGTGGTTTGCCTGATCAGCCCCAGCATTTT
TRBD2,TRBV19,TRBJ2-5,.,CASSRLAGGIEETQYF,TGTGCCAGTAGTCGACTAGCGGGGGGTATTGAGGAGACCCAGTACTTC
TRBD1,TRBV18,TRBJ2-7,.,CASSPLGQSSYEQYF,TGTGCCAGCTCACCCCTGGGACAGAGCTCCTACGAGCAGTACTTC
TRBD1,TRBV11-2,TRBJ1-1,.,CASSLRDRNMNTEAFF,TGTGCCAGCAGCTTACGGGACAGGAACATGAACACTGAAGCTTTCTTT
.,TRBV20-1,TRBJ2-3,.,CSAFSQDTQYF,TGCAGTGCCTTTTCGCAGGATACGCAGTATTTT
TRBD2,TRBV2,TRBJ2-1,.,CASSYVAGGSNEQFF,TGTGCCAGCAGTTACGTAGCGGGGGGATCGAATGAGCAGTTCTTC
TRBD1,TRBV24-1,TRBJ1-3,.,CATIQGARDKHPDTIYF,TGTGCCACGATCCAGGGGGCCCGGGACAAGCACCCGGACACCATATATTTT
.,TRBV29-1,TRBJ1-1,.,CSVDYTVEAFF,TGCAGCGTTGACTATACGGTAGAAGCTTTCTTT
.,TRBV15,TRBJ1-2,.,CATSRDRYRDYGYTF,TGTGCCACCAGCAGAGATCGATACAGAGACTATGGCTACACCTTC
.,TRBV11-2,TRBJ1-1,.,CASSLTGNTEAFF,TGTGCCAGCAGCCTCACAGGGAACACTGAAGCTTTCTTT
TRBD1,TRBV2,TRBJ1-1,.,CASSEADRGVRAFF,TGTGCCAGCAGTGAAGCTGACAGGGGTGTTCGAGCTTTCTTT
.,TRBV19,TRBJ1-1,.,CASSIPRHLNTEAFF,TGTGCCAGTAGTATTCCTCGACACCTGAACACTGAAGCTTTCTTT
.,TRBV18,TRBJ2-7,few,CASSSGTPQSYEQYF,TGTGCCAGCTCGAGCGGGACACCCCAATCCTACGAGCAGTACTTC
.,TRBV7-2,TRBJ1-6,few,CASSLVAGIRSPLHF,TGTGCCAGCAGCTTAGTGGCAGGAATCCGATCACCCCTCCACTTT
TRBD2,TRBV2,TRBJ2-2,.,CASSGASGVSGELFF,TGTGCCAGCAGTGGGGCTAGCGGGGTGTCCGGGGAGCTGTTTTTT
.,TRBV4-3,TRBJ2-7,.,CASSQGGASTYEQYF,TGCGCCAGCAGCCAAGGGGGCGCATCGACCTACGAGCAGTACTTC
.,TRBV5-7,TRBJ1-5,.,CASSLGTDLSNQPQHF,TGTGCCAGCAGCTTGGGGACAGACCTTAGCAATCAGCCCCAGCATTTT